This T cell receptor beta chain was sequenced during a study of regulatory T cells in long-lasting Graves disease. Specified time point: newly diagnosed GD, antithyroid drugs for less than 3 months. The TCR library was prepared using RNA isolated from PBMCs. The patients were enrolled through endocrinology in Xi'an, China. Arm-PCR of CDR3 regions and iRepertoire HTBI primers were used to build TCR beta libraries. TCRdb called the multiplex PCR reads again in MiXCR, with one record for every CDR3 protein. The profile shows more than 350,000 distinct CDR3 sequences, more than 12% of them singletons. This clonotype was seen a handful of times. The CDR3 has 14 residues. J gave up 7 bases and V 9 bases, and 12 bases lay outside the gene matches. Germline assignment: CDR1 KGHDR and CDR2 SFDVKD. These sequences were also reported in another study, on T cells in Graves' hyperthyroidism and ophthalmopathy. According to that study: Blood also showed most of the thyroid clonotypes that were expanded above 0.001. Model output signaled ophthalmopathy a median approximately 6 months ahead of onset.

The sequencing here drew on peripheral blood mononuclear cells (PBMCs), taken at new diagnosis, from a patient treated with antithyroid drugs. The V and J genes are TRBV24-1 and TRBJ1-2, with TRBD1 identical over 8 bases. The sequence was collected from a woman aged 25 to 45 with Graves disease. The CDR3 reads CATADGDRGGGYTF. For the CDR3, the DNA is TGTGCCACCGCCGATGGCGACAGGGGCGGTGGCTACACCTTC.